This TCR beta chain was obtained from a study of blood T cell repertoires in COVID-19. Overall study context: Italy, Spain and the United States were the sources of the convalescent and acute COVID-19 samples. Nucleic acid was either cDNA or gDNA, and it came from T cells, B-cell-depleted T cells, or PBMCs.

Original handling: Reference gene primers were amplified, and this amplification served to estimate nucleated cell counts. TCRdb's copy holds only in-frame clones and misses some; the assay was immunoSEQ multiplex PCR. Clone size and V and J calls were adopted from that table, with D and trimming inferred from the DNA. Of some 300,000 clones detected, 75% to 90% appear once; the ten largest clones hold around 5.8%. This clone was detected only a few times. V was pared by 3 bases and J by 3 bases, with 11 bases between. This CDR3 has 14 amino acids. CDR1 is LNHNV and CDR2 is YYDKDF in the germline V gene (reference sequence).

The sequenced material came from peripheral blood. The rearrangement links TRBV15 to TRBJ1-1, with D possibly TRBD1 on 6 matching bases. The sequence was collected from a woman in her forties or fifties with COVID-19, enrolled during active disease. The CDR3 sequence: CATSSEGVYTEAFF. In DNA, the CDR3 is TGTGCCACCAGCAGCGAGGGGGTCTACACTGAAGCTTTCTTT.